This entry lists 14 T cell receptor beta chains sequenced from one sample in a study of T cells in narcolepsy. Clones were read by immunoSEQ multiplex PCR, and TCRdb kept only the in-frame ones, dropping some. This sample has tens of thousands of clones, with around four fifths found just once. Sequencing used memory (CD45RA-) CD4+ T cells from blood. Receptors were obtained from a human donor in good health.

The chain combines TRBV4-3 with TRBJ2-2, with TRBD1 matching 10 bases. Trimming cost V 3 bases and J 3 bases; bases outside gene matches: 10. Germline CDR1 is LGHNA and CDR2 is YSLEER. CDR3 length: 18 amino acids. CDR3 residues: CASSQHIDRGPYTGELFF. CDR3 DNA sequence: TGCGCCAGCAGCCAGCACATCGACAGGGGGCCCTACACCGGGGAGCTGTTTTTT.

As for this clone: A read error may produce the germline difference seen at one junction end. Other DNA sequences of this sample code for an identical CDR3. V and J are TRBV7-8 and TRBJ1-3; D call uncertain. Germline V CDR1 and CDR2: SGHVS, FQNEAQ. The CDR3 is 16 amino acids. This CDR3 reads CASSLTQASSGNTIYF. Written as DNA, the CDR3 is TGTGCCAGCAGCTTAACCCAGGCGAGCTCTGGGAACACCATATATTTT.

The gene calls are TRBV2 and TRBJ1-1; the D gene is possibly TRBD1 (5 bases). The length of the CDR3 is 15 residues. The V end was cut by 2 bases, the J end by 2 bases, with 12 bases between. Germline lookup yields CDR1 SNHLY and CDR2 FYNNEI. The CDR3: CASSEWGMGNTEAFF. CDR3 DNA: TGTGCCAGCAGTGAATGGGGGATGGGAAACACTGAAGCTTTCTTT.

V is TRBV11-3 and J is TRBJ2-2, with TRBD2 identical over 10 bases. V dropped 2 bases and J dropped 0; count of bases not matched to a gene: 0. Looked up from germline, CDR1 is SGHNT and CDR2 is YENEEA. The CDR3 contains 16 residues. As DNA, the CDR3 is TGTGCCAGCAGCTTAACTAGCGGGACGAACACCGGGGAGCTGTTTTTT. Its translation: CASSLTSGTNTGELFF.

This clone was picked up a small number of times. The chain combines TRBV27 with TRBJ2-7; tentative D call: TRBD2 (5 bases). CDR1 and CDR2 from the germline V gene are MNHEY and SMNVEV (reference sequence). V gave up 8 bases and J gave up 3 bases, with 20 bases separating them. CDR3 size: 15 residues. The chain's CDR3 is CASRGRLQALYEQYF. CDR3 bases: TGTGCCAGCCGGGGTCGGCTGCAGGCCCTCTACGAGCAGTACTTC.

J is TRBJ2-1 and V is TRBV5-4; possibly TRBD1 for D (5 bases). CDR3 length: 16 residues. V was pared by 4 bases and J by 4 bases, with 18 bases between. CDR1 is SGHNT, CDR2 YYREEE, per germline (reference sequence). In DNA form, the CDR3 reads TGTGCCAGCAGCCCCCCGCCAACAGGTCATTACAATGAGCAGTTCTTC. It specifies CASSPPPTGHYNEQFF.

The chain links TRBV5-6 to TRBJ1-4; D not resolved. The CDR3 extends over 15 amino acids. V dropped 3 bases and J dropped 4 bases, with 13 bases sitting between them. From germline, CDR1 is SGHDT and CDR2 YYEEEE. The CDR3 DNA is TGTGCCAGCAGCTCGAACATCGGGAGTAATGAAAAACTGTTTTTT. Residues: CASSSNIGSNEKLFF.

The chain employs TRBV25-1 and TRBJ1-4; maybe TRBD1 (5 bases). Trimming removed 1 base at V and 4 bases at J, with 7 bases between. The germline V gene encodes CDR1 MGHDK and CDR2 SYGVNS. CDR3 size: 14 residues. The CDR3: CASSEWGGNEKLFF. The CDR3 nucleotides are TGTGCCAGCAGTGAATGGGGGGGTAATGAAAAACTGTTTTTT.

This rearrangement joins TRBV30 to TRBJ1-1; 8 bases align to TRBD1. Trimming took 2 bases from V and 0 from J; bases not matched to a gene: 8. Germline V gene data show CDR1 as GTSNPN and CDR2 as SVGIG (reference sequence). The length of the CDR3 is 16 residues. The CDR3 DNA reads as TGTGCCTGGAGTATCCCTTACAGGGGGTTGAACACTGAAGCTTTCTTT. Protein sequence: CAWSIPYRGLNTEAFF.

This clone appeared once. This chain joins TRBV6-1 and TRBJ2-7, with D hard to call. Trimming stripped 2 bases from V and 12 bases from J, with 20 bases between. From germline, CDR1 is MNHNS and CDR2 SASEGT. The CDR3 totals 14 residues. In DNA form, the CDR3 reads TGTGCCAGCAGTGAATTCCTCGGCGGATCTCCGAGGTACTTC. It is translated as CASSEFLGGSPRYF.

CDR3 sequence (DNA): TGTGCCAGCAGCGCGAGGGGGAGAAATCAGCCCCAGCATTTT. Its protein is CASSARGRNQPQHF. V gene TRBV7-6 combines with J gene TRBJ1-5; D might be TRBD1 (6 bases). Trimming pared 5 bases from V and 4 bases from J, leaving 12 bases between. The CDR3 contains 14 residues. Germline values: CDR1 SGHVS, CDR2 FNYEAQ. The whole variable domain, remainder taken from reference TRBV7-6 and TRBJ1-5, is GAGVSQSPRYKVTKRGQDVALRCDPISGHVSLYWYRQALGQGPEFLTYFNYEAQQDKSGLPNDRFSAERPEGSISTLTIQRTEQRDSAMYRCASSARGRNQPQHFGDGTRLSIL.

The chain combines TRBV7-2 with TRBJ2-5, with D tentatively TRBD1 (6 bases). This CDR3 has 13 residues. Germline lookup yields CDR1 SGHTA and CDR2 FQGNSA. The V end lost 4 bases, the J end lost 9 bases, and 15 bases lay between the germline ends. The CDR3 is CASSSRTVSAQYF. In DNA form, the CDR3 reads TGTGCCAGCAGCTCTCGGACAGTGTCGGCCCAGTACTTC.

V and J are TRBV5-4 and TRBJ2-2; TRBD2 might be the D (5 bases). The germline V gene has CDR1 SGHNT and CDR2 YYREEE (reference sequence). V shed 3 bases and J shed 5 bases, with 14 bases lying between them. The CDR3 has 15 residues. The CDR3 loop reads CASSSEVGLTGELFF. The CDR3 DNA reads as TGTGCCAGCAGCTCGGAGGTGGGGTTGACCGGGGAGCTGTTTTTT.

The chain employs TRBV28 and TRBJ1-2; a possible D gene is TRBD1 (6 bases). The CDR3 has 16 amino acids. V lost 5 bases, J lost 6 bases, and 22 bases lay in between. Germline CDR1 MDHEN, CDR2 SYDVKM. The CDR3 loop is CASSRSPPPGVDGYTF. The CDR3 region has the DNA TGTGCCAGCAGTCGCTCCCCCCCGCCAGGGGTTGATGGCTACACCTTC.